These 25 T cell receptor beta chains originate from one sample sequenced in a study of blood T cell repertoires in COVID-19. Assay used: immunoSEQ multiplex PCR; TCRdb lists only in-frame clones, some missing. The table has under 300,000 clones, approximately 91% seen once. Sequencing input: peripheral blood. These receptor sequences come from a woman between 40 and 55 years old who had recovered from COVID-19.

The chain links TRBV7-8 to TRBJ2-1; TRBD2 matches at 8 bases. The ends lost 6 bases at V and 7 bases at J; junction bases unmatched: 11. CDR3 size: 15 residues. Germline V gene data show CDR1 as SGHVS and CDR2 as FQNEAQ. Here the CDR3 DNA reads TGTGCCAGCAGTCGAACTAGCGGCCTGGGGAATGAGCAGTTCTTC. Amino acid sequence: CASSRTSGLGNEQFF.

The chain has TRBV28 and TRBJ1-2; 7 bases are shared with TRBD1. The CDR3 sequence is 14 residues long. V shed 6 bases and J 4 bases; nucleotides not matched to a gene: 8. Germline V gives CDR1 MDHEN, CDR2 SYDVKM. In DNA, the CDR3 is TGTGCCAGCAGAGGGACAGTGAACCCCTATGGCTACACCTTC. It specifies CASRGTVNPYGYTF.

The chain joins TRBV30 to TRBJ1-2, with D unresolved. The CDR3 runs 14 residues. V was clipped by 1 base and J by 6 bases, with 15 bases between them. The germline V gene encodes CDR1 GTSNPN and CDR2 SVGIG (reference sequence). CDR3 DNA: TGTGCCTGGAGTGACCGACCCCCGGGTCATGGCTACACCTTC. It is translated as CAWSDRPPGHGYTF. The full variable domain, completed using reference TRBV30 and TRBJ1-2, is SQTIHQWPATLVQPVGSPLSLECTVEGTSNPNLYWYRQAAGRGLQLLFYSVGIGQISSEVPQNLSASRPQDRQFILSSKKLLLSDSGFYLCAWSDRPPGHGYTFGSGTRLTVV.

The chain links TRBV9 to TRBJ1-5, with 7 bases matching TRBD1. Germline lookup yields CDR1 SGDLS and CDR2 YYNGEE. V trimming: 4 bases; J trimming: 2 bases; junction bases outside the gene matches: 9. The CDR3 is 16 residues long. The CDR3 DNA sequence: TGTGCCAGCAGCTCGGGGGACAGTATGCGCAATCAGCCCCAGCATTTT. It specifies CASSSGDSMRNQPQHF.

V and J are TRBV7-2 and TRBJ2-1; 13 positions agree with TRBD2. The trim removed 4 bases at V and 5 bases at J, leaving 8 bases unmatched. There are 17 residues in the CDR3. Germline lookup yields CDR1 SGHTA and CDR2 FQGNSA. The CDR3 reads CASSSVLGLAGDNEQFF. CDR3 coding DNA: TGTGCCAGCAGCTCCGTACTAGGACTAGCGGGGGACAATGAGCAGTTCTTC. Full variable domain (missing parts from reference TRBV7-2 and TRBJ2-1): GAGVSQSPSNKVTEKGKDVELRCDPISGHTALYWYRQSLGQGLEFLIYFQGNSAPDKSGLPSDRFSAERTGGSVSTLTIQRTQQEDSAVYLCASSSVLGLAGDNEQFFGPGTRLTVL.

The chain recombines TRBV19 with TRBJ1-1, with 8 bases matching TRBD1. Germline trimming cut 4 bases from V and 4 bases from J; bases unmatched to any gene: 2. The CDR3 has 13 amino acids. Germline CDR1 is LNHDA and CDR2 is SQIVND (reference sequence). The CDR3 bases are TGTGCCAGTAGTACGGACAGGGTCACTGAAGCTTTCTTT. Protein product: CASSTDRVTEAFF.

V usage is TRBV13 and J usage is TRBJ2-7; 13 bases agree with TRBD2. The CDR3 loop spans 15 amino acids. J gave up 3 bases and V 5 bases, and 4 bases lay outside the gene matches. Germline values: CDR1 PRHDT, CDR2 FYEKMQ (reference sequence). CDR3 sequence: CASSPRTSGSYEQYF. The CDR3 DNA reads as TGTGCCAGCAGCCCACGGACTAGCGGGAGCTACGAGCAGTACTTC. The full variable domain, its missing parts supplied by reference TRBV13 and TRBJ2-7, is AAGVIQSPRHLIKEKRETATLKCYPIPRHDTVYWYQQGPGQDPQFLISFYEKMQSDKGSIPDRFSAQQFSDYHSELNMSSLELGDSALYFCASSPRTSGSYEQYFGPGTRLTVT.

A note on this clone: This same CDR3 is encoded by further DNA sequences in the sample. V usage is TRBV10-2 and J usage is TRBJ2-3; a possible D gene is TRBD2 (6 bases). Germline assignment: CDR1 WSHSY and CDR2 SAAADI. V lost 0 bases to trimming and J lost 3 bases, with 13 bases between them. This CDR3 is 16 amino acids long. The CDR3 loop reads CASSESGGLGTDTQYF. As DNA, the CDR3 is TGCGCCAGCAGTGAGTCTGGAGGGTTGGGGACAGATACGCAGTATTTT.

V gene TRBV19 combines with J gene TRBJ1-2, with D maybe TRBD1 (6 bases). The CDR3 spans 14 residues. Per germline, CDR1 LNHDA and CDR2 SQIVND (reference sequence). V was clipped by 5 bases and J by 5 bases, with 15 bases between them. The chain's CDR3 is CASSETRGAYGYTF. CDR3 in DNA: TGTGCCAGTAGTGAGACCCGGGGGGCTTATGGCTACACCTTC. The whole variable domain, remainder taken from reference TRBV19 and TRBJ1-2, is DGGITQSPKYLFRKEGQNVTLSCEQNLNHDAMYWYRQDPGQGLRLIYYSQIVNDFQKGDIAEGYSVSREKKESFPLTVTSAQKNPTAFYLCASSETRGAYGYTFGSGTRLTVV.

The CDR3 reads CASSRAAGGNYEQYF. CDR3 nucleotides: TGTGCCAGCAGCCGAGCCGCCGGGGGGAACTACGAGCAGTACTTC. J is TRBJ2-7 and V is TRBV11-2; 7 nucleotides align to TRBD2. Germline CDR1 SGHAT, CDR2 FQNNGV. CDR3 length equals 15 residues. V lost 5 bases, J lost 3 bases, and 10 bases stayed unmatched.

The chain couples TRBV27 to TRBJ2-1; 16 bases are a match to TRBD2. Per germline, CDR1 MNHEY and CDR2 SMNVEV (reference sequence). The CDR3 totals 17 residues. The ends lost 5 bases at V and 8 bases at J; junction bases unmatched: 9. The CDR3 is CASSPGTSGRAVDEQFF. The CDR3 DNA sequence: TGTGCCAGCAGTCCGGGGACTAGCGGGAGGGCCGTAGATGAGCAGTTCTTC.

The chain carries TRBV5-1 and TRBJ1-6, with D perhaps TRBD1 (6 bases). Trimming removed 0 bases at V and 10 bases at J, with 11 bases between. Germline V gives CDR1 SGHRS, CDR2 YFSETQ. CDR3 length: 14 amino acids. The chain's CDR3 is CASSLGQEESPLHF. CDR3 in DNA: TGCGCCAGCAGCTTGGGACAGGAGGAGTCACCCCTCCACTTT.

The chain recombines TRBV6-5 with TRBJ1-2; TRBD1 aligns across 7 bases. This CDR3 comprises 13 residues. Germline CDR1 and CDR2: MNHEY and SVGAGI. V was pared by 10 bases and J by 8 bases, with 13 bases of the junction left unmatched. The CDR3 protein is CATIRTGERGYTF. Written as DNA, the CDR3 is TGTGCCACTATAAGGACAGGCGAGAGGGGCTACACCTTC.

The rearrangement joins TRBV19 to TRBJ2-1; D possibly corresponds to TRBD1 (5 bases). Germline V lookup: CDR1 LNHDA, CDR2 SQIVND (reference sequence). Trimming left V 5 bases short and J 8 bases short, with 19 bases between. The CDR3 length is 15 residues. This chain's CDR3 is CASSFGRVIRDEQFF. The CDR3, as DNA: TGTGCCAGTAGTTTCGGACGGGTTATCAGGGATGAGCAGTTCTTC.

This clone has just one count. This sequence joins TRBV7-2 and TRBJ2-3; 11 bases are shared with TRBD1. With 5 bases clipped from V and 7 bases from J, the junction kept 8 bases outside the gene matches. Germline values: CDR1 SGHTA, CDR2 FQGNSA. CDR3 length: 15 residues. CDR3 protein: CASSGGQGAQYTQYF. The CDR3 DNA reads TGTGCCAGCAGCGGAGGACAGGGGGCGCAGTATACGCAGTATTTT.

J is TRBJ1-5 and V is TRBV6-4; the match to TRBD1 covers 7 bases. The CDR3 runs to 15 residues. J gave up 5 bases and V 2 bases, and 6 bases lay outside the gene matches. Germline V CDR1 and CDR2: MRHNA, SNTAGT. The CDR3 region is CASSDPGQMDQPQHF. The DNA of the CDR3 is TGTGCCAGCAGTGACCCGGGACAGATGGATCAGCCCCAGCATTTT.

This clone appeared once. The chain's CDR3 is CSVVLGAGSYEQYF. DNA of the CDR3: TGCAGCGTTGTTCTGGGGGCGGGCTCCTACGAGCAGTACTTC. V gene TRBV29-1 combines with J gene TRBJ2-7; D might be TRBD1 (6 bases). The CDR3 has 14 amino acids. The V gene's germline CDR1 is SQVTM and CDR2 ANQGSEA. The V end was cut by 4 bases, the J end by 0 bases, with 13 bases between.

This chain uses TRBV2 with TRBJ1-6, with 7 bases lining up with TRBD1. The CDR3 is 15 residues long. Germline assignment: CDR1 SNHLY and CDR2 FYNNEI. V was clipped by 5 bases and J by 10 bases; unmatched bases: 11. CDR3 nucleotide sequence: TGTGCCAGCAGTCCCGGAGGGGGCAGGGAGTCACCCCTCCACTTT. It encodes CASSPGGGRESPLHF.

V gene TRBV4-1 combines with J gene TRBJ2-1; tentative D call: TRBD2 (5 bases). CDR1 is MGHRA, CDR2 YSYEKL, per germline. V was trimmed by 6 bases and J by 1 base, leaving 13 bases between them. This CDR3 region has 15 residues. Here the CDR3 reads CASSRIEGSYNEQFF. DNA of the CDR3: TGCGCCAGCAGTAGGATAGAGGGTTCCTACAATGAGCAGTTCTTC.

The gene calls are TRBV4-3 and TRBJ2-2; 12 nucleotides line up with TRBD2. With 3 bases clipped from V and 4 bases from J, the junction kept 9 bases outside the gene matches. The CDR3 loop spans 18 amino acids. Germline V gene data show CDR1 as LGHNA and CDR2 as YSLEER. This CDR3 is CASSQASGRVQGTGELFF. The CDR3 DNA reads TGCGCCAGCAGCCAGGCTAGCGGGAGGGTACAGGGCACCGGGGAGCTGTTTTTT.

The V gene is TRBV5-6, the J gene TRBJ2-7; 9 bases map to TRBD2. The CDR3 extends over 16 amino acids. From germline, CDR1 is SGHDT and CDR2 YYEEEE. V shed 3 bases and J 4 bases; nucleotides not matched to a gene: 11. The chain's CDR3 is CASSWGSAGGTYEQYF. The CDR3 region has the DNA TGTGCCAGCAGCTGGGGATCAGCGGGAGGTACGTACGAGCAGTACTTC.

V and J are TRBV28 and TRBJ1-2; a weak D match, TRBD1 (6 bases). The CDR3 length is 16 residues. In germline, CDR1 is MDHEN, CDR2 SYDVKM. V shed 7 bases and J shed 5 bases, with 23 bases lying between them. The CDR3 nucleotides read TGTGCCAGCAACTCTCCAGAAGGGGGTGTAAAGTATGGCTACACCTTC. Encoded protein: CASNSPEGGVKYGYTF.

The CDR3 spells CASSVTGSGNTIYF. In DNA, the CDR3 is TGTGCCAGCAGCGTGACAGGGTCTGGAAACACCATATATTTT. The chain employs TRBV7-3 and TRBJ1-3, with TRBD1 matching over 7 bases. The CDR3 length is 14 residues. Germline CDR1 is SGHTA and CDR2 is FQGTGA. With 5 bases clipped from V and 1 base from J, the junction kept 2 bases outside the gene matches.

The rearrangement uses TRBV7-6 and TRBJ1-4, with a weak D call TRBD1 (6 bases). In germline, CDR1 is SGHVS, CDR2 FNYEAQ. The CDR3 is made up of 15 amino acids. V was trimmed by 2 bases and J by 4 bases, leaving 11 bases between them. In DNA, the CDR3 is TGTGCCAGCAGCTTATCCGGACAGATTAATGAAAAACTGTTTTTT. This translates into CASSLSGQINEKLFF.

This sequence joins TRBV19 and TRBJ1-2, with a possible D match to TRBD1 (5 bases). Germline V gene lookup returns CDR1 LNHDA and CDR2 SQIVND (reference sequence). Between the trimmed V and J ends, which lost 5 bases and 1 base, there was a span of 5 bases. The CDR3 has 12 residues. The DNA for the CDR3 is TGTGCCAGTAGTGACAGTAACTATGGCTACACCTTC. Encoded protein: CASSDSNYGYTF.